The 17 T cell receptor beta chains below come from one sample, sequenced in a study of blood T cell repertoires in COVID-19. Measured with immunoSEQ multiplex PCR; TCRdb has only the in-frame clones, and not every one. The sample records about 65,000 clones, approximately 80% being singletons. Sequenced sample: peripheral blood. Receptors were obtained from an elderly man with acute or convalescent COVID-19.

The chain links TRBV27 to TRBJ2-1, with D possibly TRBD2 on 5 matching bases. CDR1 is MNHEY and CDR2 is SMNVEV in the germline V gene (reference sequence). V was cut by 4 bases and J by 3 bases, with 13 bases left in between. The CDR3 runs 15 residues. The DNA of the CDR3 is TGTGCCAGCAGTTCGAGGGCCTCCTACTACAATGAGCAGTTCTTC. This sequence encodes CASSSRASYYNEQFF.

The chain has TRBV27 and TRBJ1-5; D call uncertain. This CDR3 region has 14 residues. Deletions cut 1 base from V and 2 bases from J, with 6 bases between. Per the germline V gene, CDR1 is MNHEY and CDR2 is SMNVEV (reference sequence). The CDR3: CASSLWGGNQPQHF. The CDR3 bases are TGTGCCAGCAGTTTATGGGGAGGCAATCAGCCCCAGCATTTT.

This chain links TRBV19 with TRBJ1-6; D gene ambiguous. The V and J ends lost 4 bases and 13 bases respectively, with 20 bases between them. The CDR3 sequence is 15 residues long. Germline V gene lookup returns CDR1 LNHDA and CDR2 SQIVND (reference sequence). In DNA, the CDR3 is TGTGCCAGTAGTAGCGGGTCCCACAGTGTATCGCCCCTCCACTTT. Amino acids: CASSSGSHSVSPLHF. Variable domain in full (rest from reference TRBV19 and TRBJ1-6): DGGITQSPKYLFRKEGQNVTLSCEQNLNHDAMYWYRQDPGQGLRLIYYSQIVNDFQKGDIAEGYSVSREKKESFPLTVTSAQKNPTAFYLCASSSGSHSVSPLHFGNGTRLTVT.

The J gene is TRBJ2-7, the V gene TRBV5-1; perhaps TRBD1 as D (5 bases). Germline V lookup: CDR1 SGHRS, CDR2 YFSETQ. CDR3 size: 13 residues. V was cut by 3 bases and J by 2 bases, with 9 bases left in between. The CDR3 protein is CASSYQDTYEQYF. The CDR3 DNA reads TGCGCCAGCAGCTACCAGGACACCTACGAGCAGTACTTC.

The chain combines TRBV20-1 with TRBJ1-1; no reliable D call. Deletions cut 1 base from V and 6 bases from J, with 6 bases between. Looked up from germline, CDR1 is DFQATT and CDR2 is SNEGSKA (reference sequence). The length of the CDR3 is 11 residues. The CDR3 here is CSARGRAEAFF. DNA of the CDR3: TGCAGTGCTAGAGGACGGGCTGAAGCTTTCTTT.

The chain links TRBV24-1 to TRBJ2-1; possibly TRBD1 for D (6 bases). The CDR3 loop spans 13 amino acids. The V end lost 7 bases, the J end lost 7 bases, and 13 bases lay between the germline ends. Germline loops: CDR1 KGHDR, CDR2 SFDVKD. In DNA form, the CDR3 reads TGTGCCACCAGCTCACAGGGTAGGAATGAGCAGTTCTTC. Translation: CATSSQGRNEQFF.

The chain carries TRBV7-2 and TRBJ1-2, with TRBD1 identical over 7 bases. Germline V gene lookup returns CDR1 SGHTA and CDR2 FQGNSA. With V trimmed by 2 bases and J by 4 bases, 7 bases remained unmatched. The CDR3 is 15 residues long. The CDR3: CASSLQIQGGYGYTF. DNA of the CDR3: TGTGCCAGCAGCTTACAAATCCAGGGGGGCTATGGCTACACCTTC.

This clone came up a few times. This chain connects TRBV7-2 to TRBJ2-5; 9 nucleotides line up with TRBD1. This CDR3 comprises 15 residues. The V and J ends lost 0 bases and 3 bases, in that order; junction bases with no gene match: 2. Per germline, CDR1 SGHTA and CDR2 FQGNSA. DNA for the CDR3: TGTGCCAGCAGCTTAGCGGGACAGGGTAAAGAGACCCAGTACTTC. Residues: CASSLAGQGKETQYF.

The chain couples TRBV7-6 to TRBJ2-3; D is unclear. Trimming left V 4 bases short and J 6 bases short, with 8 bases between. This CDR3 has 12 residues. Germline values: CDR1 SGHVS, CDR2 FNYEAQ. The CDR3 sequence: CASSSPGDTQYF. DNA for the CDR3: TGTGCCAGCAGCTCCCCTGGCGATACGCAGTATTTT.

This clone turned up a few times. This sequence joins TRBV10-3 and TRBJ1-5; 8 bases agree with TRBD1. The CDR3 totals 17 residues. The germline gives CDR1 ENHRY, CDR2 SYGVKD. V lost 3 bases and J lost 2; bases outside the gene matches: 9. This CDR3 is CAISDTGTGGGNQPQHF. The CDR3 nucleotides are TGTGCCATCAGTGATACCGGGACAGGTGGAGGCAATCAGCCCCAGCATTTT.

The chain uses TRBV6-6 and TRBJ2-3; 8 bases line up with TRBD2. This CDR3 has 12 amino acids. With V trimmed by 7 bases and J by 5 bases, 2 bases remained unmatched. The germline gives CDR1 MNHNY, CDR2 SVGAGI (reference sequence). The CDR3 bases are TGTGCCAGCAAGCGGGGGAAAGATACGCAGTATTTT. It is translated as CASKRGKDTQYF.

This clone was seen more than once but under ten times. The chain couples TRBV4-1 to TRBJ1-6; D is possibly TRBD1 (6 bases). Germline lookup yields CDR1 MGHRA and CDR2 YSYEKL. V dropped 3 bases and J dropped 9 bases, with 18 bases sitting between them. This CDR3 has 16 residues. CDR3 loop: CASSQVGGQKGSPLHF. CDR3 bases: TGCGCCAGCAGCCAGGTAGGGGGACAAAAGGGTTCACCCCTCCACTTT.

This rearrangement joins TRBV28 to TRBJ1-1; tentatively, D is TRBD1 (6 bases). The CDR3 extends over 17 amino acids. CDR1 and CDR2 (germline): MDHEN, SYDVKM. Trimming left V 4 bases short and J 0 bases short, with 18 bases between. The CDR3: CASSSSPGTQVNTEAFF. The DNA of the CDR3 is TGTGCCAGCAGTTCTAGTCCCGGGACACAAGTGAACACTGAAGCTTTCTTT.

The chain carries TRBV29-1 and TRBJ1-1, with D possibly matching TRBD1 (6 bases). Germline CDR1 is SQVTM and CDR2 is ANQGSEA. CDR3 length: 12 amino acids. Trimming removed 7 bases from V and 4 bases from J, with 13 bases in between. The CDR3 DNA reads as TGCAGCGCCAGGGACACCGCCACTGAAGCTTTCTTT. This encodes CSARDTATEAFF.

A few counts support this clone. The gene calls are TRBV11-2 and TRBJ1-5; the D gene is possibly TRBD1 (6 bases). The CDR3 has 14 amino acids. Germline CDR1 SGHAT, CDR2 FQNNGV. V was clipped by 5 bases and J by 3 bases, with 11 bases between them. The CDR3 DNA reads TGTGCCAGCAGCCGTGACAGGAACAATCAGCCCCAGCATTTT. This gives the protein CASSRDRNNQPQHF.

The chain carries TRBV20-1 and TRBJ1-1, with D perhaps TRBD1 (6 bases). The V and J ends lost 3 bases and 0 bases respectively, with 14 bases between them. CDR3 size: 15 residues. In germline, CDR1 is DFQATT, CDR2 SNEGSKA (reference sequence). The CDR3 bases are TGCAGTGCTAGTTTCAGGGGCGCAATGAACACTGAAGCTTTCTTT. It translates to CSASFRGAMNTEAFF.

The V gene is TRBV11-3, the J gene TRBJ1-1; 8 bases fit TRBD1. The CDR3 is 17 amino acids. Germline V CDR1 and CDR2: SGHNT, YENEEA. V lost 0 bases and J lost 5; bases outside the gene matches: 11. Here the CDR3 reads CASSLDVRGRRGTEAFF. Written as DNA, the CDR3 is TGTGCCAGCAGCTTAGATGTCAGGGGGCGCCGGGGGACTGAAGCTTTCTTT.